These 8 T cell receptor beta chains share one sample of origin, sequenced in a study of shared clonotypes between healthy human individuals. Clones were sequenced by immunoSEQ multiplex PCR, and TCRdb holds only the in-frame ones, with some missing. The sample shows over a million clones, 70% to 80% of them seen only once. Material for sequencing was memory CD4+ T cells from PBMCs. This sample's subset: CD45RA-negative fraction. The receptor set was obtained from a man between 18 and 35 years old in good health. Some clones in this sample may be carry-over from other donors' samples.

This chain uses TRBV27 with TRBJ2-1, with 10 bases identical to TRBD2. The CDR3 runs 16 residues. CDR1 is MNHEY and CDR2 is SMNVEV in the germline V gene (reference sequence). The V segment lost 3 bases and the J segment 4 bases; nucleotides outside the gene matches: 6. The CDR3, as DNA: TGTGCCAGCAGTTTGCGTAGCGGGAGGCAATACAATGAGCAGTTCTTC. This sequence encodes CASSLRSGRQYNEQFF.

Remarks on this clone: With a much larger clone just one base away, this may be a read error. DNA for the CDR3: TGCGCCAGCAGCTTGGGGGTTGGGGTCTCCTACGAGCAGTACTTC. Protein sequence: CASSLGVGVSYEQYF. The gene calls are TRBV5-1 and TRBJ2-7, with D hard to call. Germline loops: CDR1 SGHRS, CDR2 YFSETQ. Trimming removed 0 bases at V and 0 bases at J, with 10 bases between. The CDR3 totals 15 residues. The full variable domain, in which reference TRBV5-1 and TRBJ2-7 provide the parts outside the CDR3, is KAGVTQTPRYLIKTRGQQVTLSCSPISGHRSVSWYQQTPGQGLQFLFEYFSETQRNKGNFPGRFSGRQFSNSRSEMNVSTLELGDSALYLCASSLGVGVSYEQYFGPGTRLTVT.

The V gene is TRBV9, the J gene TRBJ1-1; no firm D call. CDR3 length equals 16 residues. V was trimmed by 0 bases and J by 0 bases, leaving 12 bases between them. Germline V gives CDR1 SGDLS, CDR2 YYNGEE. In DNA form, the CDR3 reads TGTGCCAGCAGCGTAGCGGACGGCTTAATGAACACTGAAGCTTTCTTT. Its protein is CASSVADGLMNTEAFF.

This clone was counted at least ten times. For the CDR3, the DNA is TGTGCCAGCACCCTCTTTAGCGTAACCTACAATGAGCAGTTCTTC. It is translated as CASTLFSVTYNEQFF. V usage is TRBV7-2 and J usage is TRBJ2-1, with a possible D match to TRBD2 (5 bases). The CDR3 sequence is 15 residues long. The germline gives CDR1 SGHTA, CDR2 FQGNSA. Trimming removed 7 bases at V and 2 bases at J, with 15 bases between.

In its sample, this clone was seen a few times. The genes are TRBV19 and TRBJ2-1, with TRBD2 identical over 9 bases. The CDR3 contains 15 residues. V lost 5 bases, J lost 5 bases, and 7 bases stayed unmatched. Per germline, CDR1 LNHDA and CDR2 SQIVND (reference sequence). The CDR3 protein is CASSEGAGGDNEQFF. CDR3 DNA sequence: TGTGCCAGTAGTGAGGGGGCGGGAGGGGACAATGAGCAGTTCTTC.

The V and J genes are TRBV4-3 and TRBJ2-7, with D hard to call. The CDR3 sequence is 15 residues long. The germline CDR1 and CDR2 sequences are LGHNA and YSLEER. With 1 base removed from V and 2 bases from J, the gap between germline ends came to 12 bases. CDR3 amino acids: CASSQALTQTYEQYF. The CDR3 nucleotides are TGCGCCAGCAGCCAAGCTCTTACCCAGACCTACGAGCAGTACTTC.

The V gene is TRBV5-1, the J gene TRBJ2-7, with D possibly matching TRBD2 (5 bases). The V end was cut by 4 bases, the J end by 4 bases, with 15 bases between. Looked up from germline, CDR1 is SGHRS and CDR2 is YFSETQ. The CDR3 extends over 14 amino acids. This CDR3 is CASSLEAQRYEQYF. CDR3 bases: TGCGCCAGCAGCCTGGAGGCACAGCGATACGAGCAGTACTTC.

On this clone: The sample has other DNA sequences that encode this CDR3 too. J is TRBJ2-5 and V is TRBV11-3; TRBD1 or TRBD2 may be the D gene (5 bases each). This CDR3 comprises 13 residues. V gave up 3 bases and J gave up 1 base, with 6 bases separating them. Germline CDR1 is SGHNT and CDR2 is YENEEA. The CDR3 region is CASSLGTQETQYF. The DNA of the CDR3 is TGTGCCAGCAGCTTGGGGACCCAAGAGACCCAGTACTTC.